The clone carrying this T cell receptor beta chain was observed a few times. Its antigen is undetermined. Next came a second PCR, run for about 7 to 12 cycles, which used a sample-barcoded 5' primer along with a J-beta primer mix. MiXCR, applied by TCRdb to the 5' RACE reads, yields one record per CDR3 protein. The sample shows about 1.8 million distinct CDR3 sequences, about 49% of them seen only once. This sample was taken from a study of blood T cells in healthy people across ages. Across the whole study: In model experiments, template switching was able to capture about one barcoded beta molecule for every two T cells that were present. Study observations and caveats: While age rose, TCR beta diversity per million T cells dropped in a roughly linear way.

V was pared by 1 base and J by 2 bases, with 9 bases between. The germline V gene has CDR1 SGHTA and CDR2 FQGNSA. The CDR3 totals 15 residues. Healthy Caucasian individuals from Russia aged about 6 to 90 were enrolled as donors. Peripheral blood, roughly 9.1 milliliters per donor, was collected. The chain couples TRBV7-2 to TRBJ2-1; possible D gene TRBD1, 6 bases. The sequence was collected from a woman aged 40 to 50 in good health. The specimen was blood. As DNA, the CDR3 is TGTGCCAGCAGCTTAGTCGGACAGCCCTACAATGAGCAGTTCTTC. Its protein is CASSLVGQPYNEQFF.